This TCR beta chain was sequenced in a study of shared clonotypes between healthy human individuals. Findings and caveats of the study: Sample collection involved blood only; tissue repertoires are likely different. Relative to clonotypes present in all four donors, those not shared had lower generation probabilities.

A word on this clone: Its antigen remains unknown.

Investigators spread the genomic DNA of each subset evenly over several immunoSEQ plates. The data were produced by immunoSEQ multiplex PCR, yet TCRdb's version contains in-frame clones alone and is incomplete. The table records almost 700,000 clones, roughly nine tenths of them present only once. Germline CDR1 reads SGHAT; CDR2 reads FQNNGV. The germline V and J ends were trimmed by 4 bases and 1 base, with 17 bases remaining between them. This CDR3 is 16 amino acids long. Only CD45RO-negative cells positively selected for CCR7 counted as naive CD8 cells, so terminally differentiated effector memory CD45RA+ cells were excluded.

The genes are TRBV11-2 and TRBJ2-7, with TRBD1 as a possible D gene (6 bases). This TCR was sampled from a man aged 30-40 years in good health. The sequencing input was naive CD8+ T cells sorted from blood. CDR3 sequence: CASSSYRASASYEQYF. CDR3 nucleotides: TGTGCCAGCAGCTCATACAGGGCCTCCGCTTCCTACGAGCAGTACTTC.